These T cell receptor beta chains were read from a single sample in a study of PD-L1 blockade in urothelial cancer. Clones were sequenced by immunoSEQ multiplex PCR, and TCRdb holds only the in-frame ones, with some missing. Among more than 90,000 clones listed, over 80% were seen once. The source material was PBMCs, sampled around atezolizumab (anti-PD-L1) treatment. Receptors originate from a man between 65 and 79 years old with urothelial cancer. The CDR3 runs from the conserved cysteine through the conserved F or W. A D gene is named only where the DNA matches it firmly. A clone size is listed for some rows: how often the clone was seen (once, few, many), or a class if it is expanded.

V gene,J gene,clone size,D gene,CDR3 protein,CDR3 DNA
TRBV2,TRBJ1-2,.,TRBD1,CASSEADRALGYGYTF,TGTGCCAGCAGTGAAGCCGACAGGGCGCTGGGGTATGGCTACACCTTC
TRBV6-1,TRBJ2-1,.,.,CASSEGGWVGDEQFF,TGTGCCAGCAGTGAAGGAGGTTGGGTTGGAGATGAGCAGTTCTTC
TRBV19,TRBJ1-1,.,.,CASRDRMATEAFF,TGTGCCAGTAGAGACAGGATGGCCACTGAAGCTTTCTTT
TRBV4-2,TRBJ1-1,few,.,CASSQGAAGDTEAFF,TGTGCCAGCAGCCAAGGAGCGGCAGGGGACACTGAAGCTTTCTTT
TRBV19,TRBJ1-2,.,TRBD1,CASSMGNRGGNYGYTF,TGTGCCAGTAGTATGGGGAACAGGGGAGGTAACTATGGCTACACCTTC
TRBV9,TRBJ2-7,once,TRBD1,CASSSRTGDNVRYF,TGTGCCAGCAGCTCGAGGACAGGGGACAACGTCCGGTACTTC
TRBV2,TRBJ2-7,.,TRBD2,CASSGGLAGGPIEQYF,TGTGCCAGCAGCGGAGGACTAGCGGGAGGGCCAATCGAGCAGTACTTC
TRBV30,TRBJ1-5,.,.,CAWSGAGSNQPQHF,TGTGCCTGGAGTGGGGCAGGGAGCAATCAGCCCCAGCATTTT
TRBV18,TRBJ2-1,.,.,CASSQRPENEQFF,TGTGCCAGCTCACAGCGTCCAGAGAATGAGCAGTTCTTC
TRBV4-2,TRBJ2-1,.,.,CASSLYSSYNEQFF,TGTGCCAGCAGCCTTTATAGTTCCTACAATGAGCAGTTCTTC
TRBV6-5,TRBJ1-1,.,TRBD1,CASRGGQTMNTEAFF,TGTGCCAGCAGGGGGGGACAGACCATGAACACTGAAGCTTTCTTT
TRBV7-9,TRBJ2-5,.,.,CASMMTADQETQYF,TGTGCCAGCATGATGACAGCCGATCAAGAGACCCAGTACTTC
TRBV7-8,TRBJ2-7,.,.,CASSYRDLSYEQYF,TGTGCCAGCAGCTACCGGGACTTGTCCTACGAGCAGTACTTC
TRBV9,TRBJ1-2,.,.,CASSPGGYGYTF,TGTGCCAGCAGCCCGGGTGGGTATGGCTACACCTTC
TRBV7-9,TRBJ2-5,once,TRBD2,CASSPRGLAGKQETQYF,TGTGCCAGCAGCCCCAGAGGGCTAGCGGGAAAACAAGAGACCCAGTACTTC